Sequencing of this TCR beta chain was carried out in a study of T cell responses to AZD1222 COVID-19 vaccine. Clones were read by immunoSEQ multiplex PCR, and TCRdb kept only the in-frame ones, dropping some. The sample carries 130,000 to 150,000 clones, just over 90% recorded once. V was pared by 4 bases and J by 3 bases, with 10 bases between. This CDR3 has 13 amino acids. Per germline, CDR1 SNHLY and CDR2 FYNNEI. This TCR came from an adult in good health. Material: peripheral blood, obtained on day 0 of AZD1222 vaccination. The chain carries TRBV2 and TRBJ2-7; D uncertain. The CDR3 coding sequence is TGTGCCAGCAGTGTTAACCCCAGCTACGAGCAGTACTTC. Translated: CASSVNPSYEQYF. Filled out from reference TRBV2 and TRBJ2-7, the complete variable domain reads EPEVTQTPSHQVTQMGQEVILRCVPISNHLYFYWYRQILGQKVEFLVSFYNNEISEKSEIFDDQFSVERPDGSNFTLKIRSTKLEDSAMYFCASSVNPSYEQYFGPGTRLTVT.